This T cell receptor (beta chain) originates from a study of T-cell reconstitution after alpha-beta-depleted transplantation in children. A library of TCRbeta sequences, prepared with unique molecular identifiers, was generated. TCRdb ran MiXCR on the PCR reads and lists one entry per CDR3 protein. The sample has some 350,000 distinct CDR3 sequences; roughly 16% are singletons. V was clipped by 4 bases and J by 6 bases, with 11 bases between them. The CDR3 is 13 amino acids. CDR1 SGHKS and CDR2 YYEKEE come from the germline V gene (reference sequence). This clonotype was sampled from a male patient between 2 and 15 years old who had a stem cell transplant for acute lymphoblastic leukemia, so the T cells may come from the graft donor. Material: PBMCs, mostly from graft donor cells, obtained 360 days after TCRalphabeta/CD19-depleted stem cell transplant. The rearrangement joins TRBV5-5 to TRBJ2-1; no clear D. The CDR3 DNA follows: TGTGCCAGCAGCCCCGGATCCGGCAATGAGCAGTTCTTC. Amino acid sequence: CASSPGSGNEQFF.